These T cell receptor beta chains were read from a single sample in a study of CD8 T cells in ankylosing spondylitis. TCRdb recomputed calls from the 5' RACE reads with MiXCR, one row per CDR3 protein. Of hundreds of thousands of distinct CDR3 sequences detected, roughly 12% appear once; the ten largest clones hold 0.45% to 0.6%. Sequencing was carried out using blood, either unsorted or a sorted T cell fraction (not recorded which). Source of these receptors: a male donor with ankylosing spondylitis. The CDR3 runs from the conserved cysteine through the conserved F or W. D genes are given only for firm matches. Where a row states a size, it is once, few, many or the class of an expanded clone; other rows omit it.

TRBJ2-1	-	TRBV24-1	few	TGTGCCACCAGTGGCGTTGGGCATGTCTACAATGAGCAGTTCTTC	CATSGVGHVYNEQFF
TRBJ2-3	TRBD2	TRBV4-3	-	TGCGCCAGCCAGCGGGAGTGGGACACAGATACGCAGTATTTT	CASQREWDTDTQYF
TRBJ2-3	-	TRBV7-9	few	TGTGCCAGCAGCTTAGCCAGGGAAGCAGATACGCAGTATTTT	CASSLAREADTQYF
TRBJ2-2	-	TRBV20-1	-	TGCAGTGCTAGATTAACTAACACCGGGGAGCTGTTTTTT	CSARLTNTGELFF
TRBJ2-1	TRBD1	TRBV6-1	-	TGTGCCAGCAGTAAGACAGGGATCGATGAGCAGTTCTTC	CASSKTGIDEQFF
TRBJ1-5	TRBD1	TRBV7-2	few	TGTGCCAGCAGCTTTTACCCCGGGACAGGGAGTCAGCCCCAGCATTTT	CASSFYPGTGSQPQHF
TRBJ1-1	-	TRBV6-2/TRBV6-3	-	TGTGCCAGCAGTTACGGATCCGGGCGTGGAGCTTTCTTT	CASSYGSGRGAFF
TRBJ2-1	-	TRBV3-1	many	TGTGCCAGCAGCCAAGCCGCTAGCGCCCGTCAGTTCTTC	CASSQAASARQFF
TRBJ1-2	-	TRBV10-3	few	TGTGCCATCAGGGAAACGACAGTCGGTGGCTACACCTTC	CAIRETTVGGYTF
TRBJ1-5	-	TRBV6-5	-	TGTGCCAGCAGTACTACAGCTCCCGGGGTTCAGCCCCAGCATTTT	CASSTTAPGVQPQHF
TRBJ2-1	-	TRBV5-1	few	TGCGCCAGCAGCTTGACGGGCCCCGGCAATGAGCAGTTCTTC	CASSLTGPGNEQFF
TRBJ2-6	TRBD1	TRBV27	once	TGTGCCAGCAGTCCCGACAGGGGGCGCACTGGGGCCAACGTCCTGACTTTC	CASSPDRGRTGANVLTF
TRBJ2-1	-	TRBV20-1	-	TGCAGTGCTTGGAACAGCTACTACAATGAGCAGTTCTTC	CSAWNSYYNEQFF
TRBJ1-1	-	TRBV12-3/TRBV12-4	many	TGTGCCAGCCGTAAAAGCGAGGGCGTCACTGAAGCTTTCTTT	CASRKSEGVTEAFF
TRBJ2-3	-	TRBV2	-	TGTGCCAGCAGCGATAGACTACACGATACGCAGTATTTT	CASSDRLHDTQYF
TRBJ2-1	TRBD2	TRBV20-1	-	TGCAGTGCTGAGACTAGCGGGTCGGGTCCCGGTGAGCAGTTCTTC	CSAETSGSGPGEQFF
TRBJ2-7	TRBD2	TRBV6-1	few	TGTGCCAGCAGAGGAGCGGGATACTACGAGCAGTACTTC	CASRGAGYYEQYF
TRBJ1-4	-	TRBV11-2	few	TGTGCCAGCAGCCGGGACCGGTTTGATGAAAAACTGTTTTTT	CASSRDRFDEKLFF
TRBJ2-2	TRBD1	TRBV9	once	TGTGCCAGCAGCGTAGGACCGAACAGGGGGTACACCGGGGAGCTGTTTTTT	CASSVGPNRGYTGELFF
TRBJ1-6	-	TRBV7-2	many	TGTGCCAGCAGCTCCCAGGCGGGGATTTATAATTCACCCCTCCACTTT	CASSSQAGIYNSPLHF
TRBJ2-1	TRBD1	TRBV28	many	TGTGCCAGCAGTTTACTAACCTCCGGGACAGGCGCGAGGAATGAGCAGTTCTTC	CASSLLTSGTGARNEQFF
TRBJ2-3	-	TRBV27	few	TGTGCCAGCACCCCCTTCGGGGACCTCACAGATACGCAGTATTTT	CASTPFGDLTDTQYF
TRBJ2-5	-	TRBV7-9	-	TGTGCCAGCAGCCCCCAGACAGGAACACAAGAGACCCAGTACTTC	CASSPQTGTQETQYF
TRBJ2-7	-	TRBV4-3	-	TGCGCCAGCAGCCAAGATTGGAGAGACTACGAGCAGTACTTC	CASSQDWRDYEQYF
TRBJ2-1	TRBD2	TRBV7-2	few	TGCTCGGAGACGGGGGGGCCGGGTGGTGAGCAGTTCTTC	CSETGGPGGEQFF
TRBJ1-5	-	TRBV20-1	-	TGCAGTGCTAGAAATGGGTATGCCATCGATCAGCCCCAGCATTTT	CSARNGYAIDQPQHF
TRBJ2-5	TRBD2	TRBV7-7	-	TGTGCTAGCAGCTTTACTAGCGGTCATGGGACCCAGTACTTC	CASSFTSGHGTQYF
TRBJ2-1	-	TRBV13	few	TGTGCCAGCGGACTGAACAATGAGCAGTTCTTC	CASGLNNEQFF
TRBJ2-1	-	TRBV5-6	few	TGTGCCAGCAGCTTGGCGGAGGGTATTTACAATGAGCAGTTCTTC	CASSLAEGIYNEQFF
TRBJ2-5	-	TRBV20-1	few	TGCAGTGCTAGACAGGTTTTCCAAGAGACCCAGTACTTC	CSARQVFQETQYF
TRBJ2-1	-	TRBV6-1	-	TGTGCCAGCCGGCGGGCCTCCGCCAATGAGCAGTTCTTC	CASRRASANEQFF
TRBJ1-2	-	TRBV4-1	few	TGCGCCAGCAGCCACTTGTCTCTTTTCGATGGCTACACCTTC	CASSHLSLFDGYTF
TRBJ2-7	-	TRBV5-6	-	TGTGCCAGCAGCTTGTATCGCGCCGGCGAGCAGTACTTC	CASSLYRAGEQYF